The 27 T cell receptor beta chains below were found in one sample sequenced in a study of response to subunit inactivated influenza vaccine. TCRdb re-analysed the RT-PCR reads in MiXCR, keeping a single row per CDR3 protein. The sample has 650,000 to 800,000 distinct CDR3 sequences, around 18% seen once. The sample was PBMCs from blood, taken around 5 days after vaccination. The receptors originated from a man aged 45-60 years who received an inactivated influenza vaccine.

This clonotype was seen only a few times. For the CDR3, the DNA is TGTGCCAGCAGTTTTATAGGGGGGGGGATTGAGACCCAGTACTTC. This codes for CASSFIGGGIETQYF. The gene calls are TRBV27 and TRBJ2-5, with D perhaps TRBD2 (7 bases). Between the trimmed V and J ends, which lost 3 bases and 5 bases, there was a span of 16 bases. The germline V gene has CDR1 MNHEY and CDR2 SMNVEV (reference sequence). This CDR3 has 15 amino acids.

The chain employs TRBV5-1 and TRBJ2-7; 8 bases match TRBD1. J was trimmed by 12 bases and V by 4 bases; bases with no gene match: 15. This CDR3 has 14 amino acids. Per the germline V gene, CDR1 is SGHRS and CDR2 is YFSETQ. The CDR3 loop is CASSPPGQERGRYF. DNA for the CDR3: TGCGCCAGCAGCCCCCCGGGACAGGAAAGAGGGCGGTACTTC. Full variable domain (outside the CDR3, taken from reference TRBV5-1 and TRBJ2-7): KAGVTQTPRYLIKTRGQQVTLSCSPISGHRSVSWYQQTPGQGLQFLFEYFSETQRNKGNFPGRFSGRQFSNSRSEMNVSTLELGDSALYLCASSPPGQERGRYFGPGTRLTVT.

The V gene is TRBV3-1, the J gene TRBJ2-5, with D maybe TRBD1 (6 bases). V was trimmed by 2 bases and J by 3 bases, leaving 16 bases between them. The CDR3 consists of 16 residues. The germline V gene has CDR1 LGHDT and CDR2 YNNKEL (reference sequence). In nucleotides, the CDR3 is TGTGCCAGCAGCCAAAATCCCGGACAGTTGGAAGAGACCCAGTACTTC. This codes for CASSQNPGQLEETQYF.

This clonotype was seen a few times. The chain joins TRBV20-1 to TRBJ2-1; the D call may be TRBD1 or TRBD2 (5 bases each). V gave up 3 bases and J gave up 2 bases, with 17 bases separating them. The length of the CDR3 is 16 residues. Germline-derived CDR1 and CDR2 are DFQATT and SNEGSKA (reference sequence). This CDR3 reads CSARGPTTLPYNEQFF. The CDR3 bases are TGCAGTGCTAGGGGACCAACTACCCTTCCCTACAATGAGCAGTTCTTC.

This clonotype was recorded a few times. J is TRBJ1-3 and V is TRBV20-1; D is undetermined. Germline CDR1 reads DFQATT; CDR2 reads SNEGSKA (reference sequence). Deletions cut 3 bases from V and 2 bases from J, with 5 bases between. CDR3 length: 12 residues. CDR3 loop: CSASSTGNTIYF. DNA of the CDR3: TGCAGTGCTAGCAGTACTGGAAACACCATATATTTT.

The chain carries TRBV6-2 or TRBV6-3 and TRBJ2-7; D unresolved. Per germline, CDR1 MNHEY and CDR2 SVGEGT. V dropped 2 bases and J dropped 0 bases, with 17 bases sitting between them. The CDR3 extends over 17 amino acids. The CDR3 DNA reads TGTGCCAGCAGTTACCTCGCCCGACAAGGCATCTCCTACGAGCAGTACTTC. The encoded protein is CASSYLARQGISYEQYF.

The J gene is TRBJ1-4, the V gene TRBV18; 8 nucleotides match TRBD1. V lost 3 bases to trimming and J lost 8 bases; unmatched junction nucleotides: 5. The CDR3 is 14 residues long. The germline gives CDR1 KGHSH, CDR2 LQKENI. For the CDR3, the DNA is TGTGCCAGCTCACCTCAGGGGGCGAGGGAAAAACTGTTTTTT. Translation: CASSPQGAREKLFF.

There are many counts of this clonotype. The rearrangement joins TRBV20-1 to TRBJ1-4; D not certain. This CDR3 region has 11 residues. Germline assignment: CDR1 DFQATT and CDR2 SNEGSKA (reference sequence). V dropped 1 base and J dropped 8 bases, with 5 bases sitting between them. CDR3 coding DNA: TGCAGTGCTAGAGCCGCCGAAAAACTGTTTTTT. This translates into CSARAAEKLFF.

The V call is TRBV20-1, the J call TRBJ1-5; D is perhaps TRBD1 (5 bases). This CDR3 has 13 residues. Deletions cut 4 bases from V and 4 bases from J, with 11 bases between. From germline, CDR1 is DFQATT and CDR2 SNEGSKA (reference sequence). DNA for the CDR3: TGCAGTGCTATCGGGGCGCCAAATCAGCCCCAGCATTTT. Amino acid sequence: CSAIGAPNQPQHF.

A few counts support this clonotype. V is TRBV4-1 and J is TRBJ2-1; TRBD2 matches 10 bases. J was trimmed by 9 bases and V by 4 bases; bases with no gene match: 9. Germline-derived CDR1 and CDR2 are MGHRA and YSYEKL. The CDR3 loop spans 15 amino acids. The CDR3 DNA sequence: TGCGCCAGCAGCCCGGGACTAGCGTACGTCATTGAGCAGTTCTTC. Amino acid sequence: CASSPGLAYVIEQFF.

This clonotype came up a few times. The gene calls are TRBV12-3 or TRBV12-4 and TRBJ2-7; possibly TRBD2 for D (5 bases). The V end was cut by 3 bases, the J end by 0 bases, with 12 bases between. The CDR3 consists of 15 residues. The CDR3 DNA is TGTGCCAGCAGTTTTAGGACTCCTAGCTCCTACGAGCAGTACTTC. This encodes CASSFRTPSSYEQYF.

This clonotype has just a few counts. CDR3 in amino acids: CASSLLAGGPGLEQYF. In DNA form, the CDR3 reads TGTGCCAGCAGCTTACTAGCGGGAGGGCCGGGGCTCGAGCAGTACTTC. V and J are TRBV7-2 and TRBJ2-7; 12 nucleotides agree with TRBD2. The CDR3 length is 16 residues. V gave up 2 bases and J gave up 6 bases; unmatched junction bases: 8. Germline V gene data show CDR1 as SGHTA and CDR2 as FQGNSA.

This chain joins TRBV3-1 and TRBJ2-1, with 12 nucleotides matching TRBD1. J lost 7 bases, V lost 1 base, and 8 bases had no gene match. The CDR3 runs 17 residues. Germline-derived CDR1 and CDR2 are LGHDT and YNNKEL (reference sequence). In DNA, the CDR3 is TGTGCCAGCAGCCAAGTAGGCGGGACAGGGGGCTTGAATGAGCAGTTCTTC. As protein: CASSQVGGTGGLNEQFF.

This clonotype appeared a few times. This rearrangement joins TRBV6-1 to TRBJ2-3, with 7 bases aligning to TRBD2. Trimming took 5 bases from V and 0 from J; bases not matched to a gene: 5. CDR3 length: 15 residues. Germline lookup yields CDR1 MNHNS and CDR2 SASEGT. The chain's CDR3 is CASSTGLPSTDTQYF. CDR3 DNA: TGTGCCAGCAGTACGGGACTACCTAGCACAGATACGCAGTATTTT.

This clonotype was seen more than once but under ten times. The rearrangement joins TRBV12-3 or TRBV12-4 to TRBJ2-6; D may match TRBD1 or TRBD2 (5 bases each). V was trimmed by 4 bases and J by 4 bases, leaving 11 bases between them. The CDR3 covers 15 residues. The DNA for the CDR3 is TGTGCCAGCAGTTCAGAGGGGCGAGGGGCCAACGTCCTGACTTTC. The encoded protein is CASSSEGRGANVLTF.

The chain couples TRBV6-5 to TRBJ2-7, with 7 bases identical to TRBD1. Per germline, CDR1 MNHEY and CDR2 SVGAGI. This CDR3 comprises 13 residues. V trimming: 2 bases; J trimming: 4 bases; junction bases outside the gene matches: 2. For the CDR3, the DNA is TGTGCCAGCAGTTACAGGGGGCCGTACGAGCAGTACTTC. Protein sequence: CASSYRGPYEQYF.

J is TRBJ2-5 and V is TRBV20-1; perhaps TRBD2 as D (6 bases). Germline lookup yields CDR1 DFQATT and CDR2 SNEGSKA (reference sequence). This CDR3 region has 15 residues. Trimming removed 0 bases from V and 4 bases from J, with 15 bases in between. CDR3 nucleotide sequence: TGCAGTGCTAGAGACGACCTTGTAGCGGCAGAGACCCAGTACTTC. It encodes CSARDDLVAAETQYF.

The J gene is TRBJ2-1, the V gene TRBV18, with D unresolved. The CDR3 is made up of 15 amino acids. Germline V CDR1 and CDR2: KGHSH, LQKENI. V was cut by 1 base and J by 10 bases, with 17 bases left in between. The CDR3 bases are TGTGCCAGCTCACCACTACCCGGCCGAGGAGAGGAGCAGTTCTTC. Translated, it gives CASSPLPGRGEEQFF.

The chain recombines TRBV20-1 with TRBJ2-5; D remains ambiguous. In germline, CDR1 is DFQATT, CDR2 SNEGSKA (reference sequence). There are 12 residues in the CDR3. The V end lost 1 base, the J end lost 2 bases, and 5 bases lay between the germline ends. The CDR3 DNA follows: TGCAGTGCTAGAGTGTTTCAAGAGACCCAGTACTTC. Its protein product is CSARVFQETQYF.

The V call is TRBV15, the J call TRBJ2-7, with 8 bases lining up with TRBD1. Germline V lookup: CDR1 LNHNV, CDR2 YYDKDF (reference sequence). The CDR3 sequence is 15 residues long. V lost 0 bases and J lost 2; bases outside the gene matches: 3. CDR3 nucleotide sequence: TGTGCCACCAGCAGAGAGGGGACAGGAACCTACGAGCAGTACTTC. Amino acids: CATSREGTGTYEQYF.

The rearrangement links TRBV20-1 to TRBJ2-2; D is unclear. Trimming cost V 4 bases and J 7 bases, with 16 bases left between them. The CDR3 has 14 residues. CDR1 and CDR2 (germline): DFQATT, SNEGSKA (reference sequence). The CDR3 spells CSATTPKDGGELFF. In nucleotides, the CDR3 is TGCAGTGCTACTACTCCCAAGGACGGCGGGGAGCTGTTTTTT.

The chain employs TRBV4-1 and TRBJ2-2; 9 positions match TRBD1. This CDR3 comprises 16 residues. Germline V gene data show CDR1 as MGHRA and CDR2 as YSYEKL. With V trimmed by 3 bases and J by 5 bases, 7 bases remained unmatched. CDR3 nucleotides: TGCGCCAGCAGCCACATACAGGGGGCGCAAACCGGGGAGCTGTTTTTT. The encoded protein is CASSHIQGAQTGELFF.

The CDR3 nucleotides are TGTGCCAGCAGCCAGACAGCTTTCCCCGGGGAGCTGTTTTTT. Its translation: CASSQTAFPGELFF. The V and J genes are TRBV7-8 and TRBJ2-2, with D maybe TRBD1 (5 bases). Germline V gene data show CDR1 as SGHVS and CDR2 as FQNEAQ. V lost 5 bases and J lost 6, with 13 bases in between. The CDR3 covers 14 residues.

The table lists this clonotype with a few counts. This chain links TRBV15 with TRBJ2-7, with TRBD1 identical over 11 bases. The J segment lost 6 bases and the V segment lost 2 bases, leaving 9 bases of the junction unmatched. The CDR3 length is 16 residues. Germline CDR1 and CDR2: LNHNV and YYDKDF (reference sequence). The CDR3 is CATSRRGQGAQGEQYF. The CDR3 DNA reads TGTGCCACCAGCAGAAGAGGACAGGGGGCACAGGGCGAGCAGTACTTC. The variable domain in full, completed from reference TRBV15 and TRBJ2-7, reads DAMVIQNPRYQVTQFGKPVTLSCSQTLNHNVMYWYQQKSSQAPKLLFHYYDKDFNNEADTPDNFQSRRPNTSFCFLDIRSPGLGDTAMYLCATSRRGQGAQGEQYFGPGTRLTVT.

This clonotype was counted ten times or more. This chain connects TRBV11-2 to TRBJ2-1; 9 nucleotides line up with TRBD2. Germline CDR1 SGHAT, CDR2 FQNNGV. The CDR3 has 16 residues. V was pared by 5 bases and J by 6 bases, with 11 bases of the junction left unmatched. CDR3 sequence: CASSRWGGGASNEQFF. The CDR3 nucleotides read TGTGCCAGCAGCCGATGGGGCGGGGGGGCTTCCAATGAGCAGTTCTTC.

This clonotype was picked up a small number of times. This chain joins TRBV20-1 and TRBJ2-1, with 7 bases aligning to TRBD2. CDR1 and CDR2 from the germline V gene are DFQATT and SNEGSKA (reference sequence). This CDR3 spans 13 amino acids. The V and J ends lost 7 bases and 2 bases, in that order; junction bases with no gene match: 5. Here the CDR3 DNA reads TGCAGTGAAACCGGGACTACCTACAATGAGCAGTTCTTC. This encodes CSETGTTYNEQFF.

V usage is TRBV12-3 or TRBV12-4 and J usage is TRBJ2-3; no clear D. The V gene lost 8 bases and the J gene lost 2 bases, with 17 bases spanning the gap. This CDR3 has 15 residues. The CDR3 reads CASGRTAPFTDTQYF. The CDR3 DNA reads TGTGCCAGCGGTCGGACGGCACCCTTCACAGATACGCAGTATTTT.